This entry lists 17 T cell receptor beta chains sequenced from one sample in a study of blood T cell repertoires in COVID-19. Produced via immunoSEQ multiplex PCR; TCRdb's table is partial and in-frame only. The sample has approximately 220,000 clones, roughly 85% seen once. The sequenced sample consisted of PBMCs or T cells enriched from blood (not recorded which). The receptors here all came from a woman between 50 and 59 years old who had been exposed to COVID-19.

The chain has TRBV7-8 and TRBJ2-7, with D possibly matching TRBD1 (6 bases). Trimming stripped 5 bases from V and 2 bases from J, with 10 bases between. From germline, CDR1 is SGHVS and CDR2 FQNEAQ. The CDR3 has 13 residues. The DNA of the CDR3 is TGTGCCAGCAGCGACAGGTTCACCTACGAGCAGTACTTC. Translated: CASSDRFTYEQYF.

This clone was detected only a few times. At the DNA level, this CDR3 is encoded by other sequences in the same sample as well. The chain combines TRBV5-4 with TRBJ1-1, with D unresolved. The germline V gene encodes CDR1 SGHNT and CDR2 YYREEE (reference sequence). The CDR3 is 14 amino acids. V was cut by 0 bases and J by 1 base, with 7 bases left in between. Here the CDR3 reads CASSLDPRNTEAFF. In nucleotides, the CDR3 is TGTGCCAGCAGCTTGGATCCGAGGAACACTGAAGCTTTCTTT.

The rearrangement links TRBV5-6 to TRBJ2-7, with TRBD1 identical over 8 bases. Germline V gene lookup returns CDR1 SGHDT and CDR2 YYEEEE. The ends lost 0 bases at V and 4 bases at J; junction bases unmatched: 3. This CDR3 has 14 amino acids. CDR3 bases: TGTGCCAGCAGCTTGGGACAGGGGCCTTACGAGCAGTACTTC. Its translation: CASSLGQGPYEQYF.

In the case of this clone: A junction boundary mismatches the germline segment, possibly from a read error. The V call is TRBV6-5, the J call TRBJ1-3; perhaps TRBD1 as D (5 bases). Germline V gene data show CDR1 as MNHEY and CDR2 as SVGAGI. The CDR3 covers 13 residues. The CDR3, as DNA: TGTGCCAGCAGGAGGACACCTGGTAACACCATATATTTT. Encoded protein: CASRRTPGNTIYF.

The chain links TRBV24-1 to TRBJ2-2; D may be TRBD1 (7 bases). This CDR3 spans 14 amino acids. Trimming removed 8 bases from V and 3 bases from J, with 12 bases in between. Germline CDR1 and CDR2: KGHDR and SFDVKD. The CDR3 DNA reads as TGTGCCACCACCCAGGGGGGCGACACCGGGGAGCTGTTTTTT. It encodes CATTQGGDTGELFF.

V is TRBV2 and J is TRBJ1-1; D is unclear. Germline CDR1 is SNHLY and CDR2 is FYNNEI. V dropped 6 bases and J dropped 1 base, with 9 bases sitting between them. The CDR3 is 13 residues long. This chain's CDR3 is CASRENPNTEAFF. CDR3 nucleotide sequence: TGTGCCAGCAGAGAGAACCCGAACACTGAAGCTTTCTTT.

The rearrangement joins TRBV6-5 to TRBJ2-1, with TRBD2 matching over 10 bases. Germline trimming cut 9 bases from V and 8 bases from J; bases unmatched to any gene: 7. Per the germline V gene, CDR1 is MNHEY and CDR2 is SVGAGI. The CDR3 spans 13 residues. CDR3 in amino acids: CASRSGGRDEQFF. For the CDR3, the DNA is TGTGCCAGTCGTAGCGGGGGGAGGGATGAGCAGTTCTTC.

The J gene is TRBJ1-1, the V gene TRBV5-1; perhaps TRBD1 as D (5 bases). Trimming shortened V by 6 bases and J by 0 bases, and 24 bases separated the two germline ends. Germline V gives CDR1 SGHRS, CDR2 YFSETQ. The CDR3 has 18 amino acids. CDR3 DNA sequence: TGCGCCAGCAAGCCCCGGCCACAGGAATGGAACATGAACACTGAAGCTTTCTTT. Translation gives CASKPRPQEWNMNTEAFF.

The chain combines TRBV28 with TRBJ1-4; a possible D gene is TRBD1 (6 bases). The CDR3 has 13 residues. The V and J ends lost 10 bases and 3 bases respectively, with 12 bases between them. Looked up from germline, CDR1 is MDHEN and CDR2 is SYDVKM. The CDR3 coding sequence is TGTGCCAACCAGGGGTCAGCTAATGAAAAACTGTTTTTT. As protein: CANQGSANEKLFF.

The chain joins TRBV4-3 to TRBJ1-1, with 9 positions matching TRBD1. Per germline, CDR1 LGHNA and CDR2 YSLEER. The V gene end was trimmed by 5 bases and the J gene end by 10 bases; junction bases not matched to a gene: 11. This CDR3 spans 14 amino acids. The CDR3 region is CASSATRGQGIAFF. Here the CDR3 DNA reads TGCGCCAGCAGCGCAACCCGGGGACAGGGCATAGCTTTCTTT.

The V gene is TRBV4-1, the J gene TRBJ1-6, with D possibly TRBD1 on 6 matching bases. The CDR3 spans 16 residues. Germline V lookup: CDR1 MGHRA, CDR2 YSYEKL. V shed 3 bases and J shed 0 bases, with 9 bases lying between them. CDR3 loop: CASSQQGSSYNSPLHF. Here the CDR3 DNA reads TGCGCCAGCAGCCAGCAGGGGAGCTCCTATAATTCACCCCTCCACTTT.

This rearrangement joins TRBV5-6 to TRBJ1-1; D gene unclear. The CDR3 is 13 residues long. V lost 2 bases and J lost 11, with 16 bases in between. Looked up from germline, CDR1 is SGHDT and CDR2 is YYEEEE. The CDR3 is CASSFGTGGLAFF. CDR3 coding DNA: TGTGCCAGCAGCTTTGGAACGGGAGGTCTGGCTTTCTTT.

The chain carries TRBV10-1 and TRBJ1-1; 7 nucleotides agree with TRBD1. V dropped 3 bases and J dropped 9; count of bases not matched to a gene: 7. This CDR3 is 13 amino acids long. The germline V gene encodes CDR1 WNHNN and CDR2 SYGVQD (reference sequence). The CDR3 DNA reads TGCGCCAGCAGTGATATGATGACAGGGCAAGCTTTCTTT. Translation: CASSDMMTGQAFF.

This clone came up once. The CDR3 DNA follows: TGTGCCAGCAGTTTTGGAGGGGCGAGGAATCAGCCCCAGCATTTT. Translating it yields CASSFGGARNQPQHF. The chain joins TRBV28 to TRBJ1-5; maybe TRBD1 (5 bases). V shed 3 bases and J shed 4 bases, with 13 bases lying between them. The V gene's germline CDR1 is MDHEN and CDR2 SYDVKM. The CDR3 runs to 15 residues.

A single count supports this clone. The J gene is TRBJ1-4, the V gene TRBV23-1, with no clear D. TRBV23-1 is placed among ORFs of uncertain function. There are 21 residues in the CDR3. V lost 1 base and J 5 bases, leaving 29 bases between the germline ends. CDR3 sequence (DNA): TGCGCCAGCAGTCAATTATTAGAGTCTTGGCAGGAAAGCTTATCGAATGAAAAACTGTTTTTT. It encodes CASSQLLESWQESLSNEKLFF.

This clone has just one count. CDR3 region: CATSRETLLATGNTIYF. The CDR3 DNA reads TGTGCCACCAGCAGAGAAACCCTACTTGCTACTGGAAACACCATATATTTT. The genes are TRBV15 and TRBJ1-3; no reliable D call. Germline lookup yields CDR1 LNHNV and CDR2 YYDKDF (reference sequence). This CDR3 region has 17 residues. With 0 bases removed from V and 2 bases from J, the gap between germline ends came to 14 bases.

The chain uses TRBV19 and TRBJ2-3; the D gene is possibly TRBD2 (6 bases). V lost 5 bases to trimming and J lost 2 bases, with 14 bases between them. This CDR3 has 15 residues. Germline lookup yields CDR1 LNHDA and CDR2 SQIVND (reference sequence). CDR3 sequence: CASSPRRGFTDTQYF. The CDR3 nucleotides are TGTGCCAGTAGTCCCCGTCGGGGGTTCACAGATACGCAGTATTTT.